This TCR beta chain was found in a study of shared clonotypes between healthy human individuals. Method: immunoSEQ multiplex PCR; TCRdb's copy keeps in-frame clones and lacks some. Of about 690,000 clones in the sample, around 91% are singletons; the top ten hold roughly 36%. Trimming cost V 3 bases and J 9 bases; bases outside gene matches: 14. CDR3 length: 17 residues. In germline, CDR1 is MGHRA, CDR2 YSYEKL. Donors comprised only Caucasian adults living in Nashville, Tennessee. The rearrangement uses TRBV4-1 and TRBJ1-2; 12 bases match TRBD1. The receptor's source is a man between 18 and 29 years old in good health. Some clones in this sample may be carry-over from other donors' samples. Sample: memory CD8+ T cells from PBMCs. The sample's subset: CD45RO+ cells pooled with CCR7-negative TemRA cells. The CDR3 sequence is CASSHVVWGTGGLSYTF. The CDR3 DNA reads TGCGCCAGCAGCCACGTGGTATGGGGGACAGGGGGCCTGAGCTACACCTTC.